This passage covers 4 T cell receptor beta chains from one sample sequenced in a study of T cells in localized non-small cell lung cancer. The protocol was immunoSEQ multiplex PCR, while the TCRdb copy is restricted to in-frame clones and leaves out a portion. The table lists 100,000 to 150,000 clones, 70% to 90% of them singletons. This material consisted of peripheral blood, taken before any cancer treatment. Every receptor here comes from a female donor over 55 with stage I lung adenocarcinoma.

This CDR3 is CASSPDRTNEKLFF. The DNA for the CDR3 is TGCGCCAGCAGCCCTGACAGAACTAATGAAAAACTGTTTTTT. The chain recombines TRBV5-1 with TRBJ1-4, with D possibly being TRBD1 (5 bases). Germline V lookup: CDR1 SGHRS, CDR2 YFSETQ. This CDR3 has 14 residues. V lost 4 bases and J lost 1, with 8 bases in between.

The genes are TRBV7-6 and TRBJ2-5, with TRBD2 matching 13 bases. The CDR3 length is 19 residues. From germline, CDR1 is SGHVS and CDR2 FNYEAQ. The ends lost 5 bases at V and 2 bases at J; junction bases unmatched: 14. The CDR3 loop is CASSPNPGLAGSLQETQYF. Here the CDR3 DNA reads TGTGCCAGCAGCCCAAATCCGGGACTAGCGGGAAGCTTGCAAGAGACCCAGTACTTC.

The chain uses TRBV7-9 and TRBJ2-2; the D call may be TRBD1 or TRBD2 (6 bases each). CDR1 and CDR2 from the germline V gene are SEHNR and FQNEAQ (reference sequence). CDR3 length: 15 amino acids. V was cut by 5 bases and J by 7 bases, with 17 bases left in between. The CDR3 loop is CASSPLAGQFGELFF. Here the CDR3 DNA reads TGTGCCAGCAGCCCCCTGGCGGGACAATTCGGGGAGCTGTTTTTT.

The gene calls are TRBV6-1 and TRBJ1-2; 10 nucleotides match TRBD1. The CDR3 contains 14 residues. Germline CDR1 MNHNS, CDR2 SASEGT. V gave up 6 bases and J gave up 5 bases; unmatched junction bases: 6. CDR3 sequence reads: CASRAPGQGYGYTF. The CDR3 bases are TGTGCCAGCAGAGCACCGGGACAGGGGTATGGCTACACCTTC.